The TCR beta chain under discussion was sequenced for a study of T cell changes during pregnancy in multiple sclerosis. V lost 5 bases and J lost 5, with 13 bases in between. Germline V lookup: CDR1 MNHEY, CDR2 SVGAGI. This CDR3 spans 14 amino acids. This table comes from immunoSEQ multiplex PCR, and its TCRdb copy is limited to in-frame clones, with some not included. The data show approximately 70,000 clones, over 85% seen once. Sequenced material: peripheral blood, taken in the second trimester of pregnancy. The origin of this receptor is a female donor with multiple sclerosis, enrolled in a pregnancy study. J is TRBJ2-1 and V is TRBV6-5; a weak D match, TRBD2 (6 bases). CDR3 amino acids: CASSPTGLHNEQFF. The CDR3 coding sequence is TGTGCCAGCAGTCCTACGGGACTCCACAATGAGCAGTTCTTC.